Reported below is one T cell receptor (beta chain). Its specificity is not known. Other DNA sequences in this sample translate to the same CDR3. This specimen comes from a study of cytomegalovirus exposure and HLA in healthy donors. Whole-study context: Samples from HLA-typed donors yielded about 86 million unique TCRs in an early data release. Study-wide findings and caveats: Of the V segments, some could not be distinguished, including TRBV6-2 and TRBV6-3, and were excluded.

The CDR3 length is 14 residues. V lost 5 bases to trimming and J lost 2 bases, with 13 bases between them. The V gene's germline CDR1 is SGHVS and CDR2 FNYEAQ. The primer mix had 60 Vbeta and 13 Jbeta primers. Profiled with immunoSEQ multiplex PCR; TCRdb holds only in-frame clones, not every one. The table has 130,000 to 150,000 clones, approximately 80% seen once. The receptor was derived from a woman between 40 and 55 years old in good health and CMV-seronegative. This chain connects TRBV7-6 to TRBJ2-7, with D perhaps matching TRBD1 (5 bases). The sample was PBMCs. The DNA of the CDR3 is TGTGCCAGCAGCGCTAGGCAGGGCCCCTACGAGCAGTACTTC. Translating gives CASSARQGPYEQYF.